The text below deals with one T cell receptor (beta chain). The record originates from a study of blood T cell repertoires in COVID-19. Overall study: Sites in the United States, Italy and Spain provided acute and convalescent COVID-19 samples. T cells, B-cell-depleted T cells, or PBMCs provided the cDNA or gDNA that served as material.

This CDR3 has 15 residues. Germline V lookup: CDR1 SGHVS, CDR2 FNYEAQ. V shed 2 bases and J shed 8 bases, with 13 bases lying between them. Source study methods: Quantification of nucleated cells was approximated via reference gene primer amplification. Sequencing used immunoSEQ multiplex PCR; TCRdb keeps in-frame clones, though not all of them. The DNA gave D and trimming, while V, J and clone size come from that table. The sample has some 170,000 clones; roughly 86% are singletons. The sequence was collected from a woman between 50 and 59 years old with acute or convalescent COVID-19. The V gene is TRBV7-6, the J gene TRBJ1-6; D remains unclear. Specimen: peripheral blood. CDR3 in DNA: TGTGCCAGCAGCTTAACACGGCCCGGGGATTCACCCCTCCACTTT. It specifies CASSLTRPGDSPLHF.